Given below is one T cell receptor beta chain in context. Its specificity is not known. This sample was included in a study of cytomegalovirus exposure and HLA in healthy donors. Overall study findings and caveats: For cytomegalovirus status, the classifier reportedly gave diagnoses with high specificity and sensitivity. Presence/absence comparisons presumed near-even sequencing depth among donors. Rarity characterized most TCR sequences, yet some public TCRs appeared in many donors.

The primer mix had 60 Vbeta and 13 Jbeta primers. Measured with immunoSEQ multiplex PCR; TCRdb has only the in-frame clones, and not every one. Among under 250,000 clones listed, around 84% were seen once. The source of this sequence is a girl aged 2-10 years in good health and CMV-seronegative. Sequencing was done on a sample of PBMCs.

CDR3: CASSGRVGAPASTDTQYF. The CDR3 DNA is TGTGCCAGCAGCGGGCGGGTGGGGGCCCCTGCTAGCACAGATACGCAGTATTTT. The V call is TRBV7-9, the J call TRBJ2-3; possibly TRBD1 for D (6 bases). This CDR3 is built from 18 residues. V lost 5 bases, J lost 0 bases, and 21 bases lay in between. Germline CDR1 is SEHNR and CDR2 is FQNEAQ (reference sequence).